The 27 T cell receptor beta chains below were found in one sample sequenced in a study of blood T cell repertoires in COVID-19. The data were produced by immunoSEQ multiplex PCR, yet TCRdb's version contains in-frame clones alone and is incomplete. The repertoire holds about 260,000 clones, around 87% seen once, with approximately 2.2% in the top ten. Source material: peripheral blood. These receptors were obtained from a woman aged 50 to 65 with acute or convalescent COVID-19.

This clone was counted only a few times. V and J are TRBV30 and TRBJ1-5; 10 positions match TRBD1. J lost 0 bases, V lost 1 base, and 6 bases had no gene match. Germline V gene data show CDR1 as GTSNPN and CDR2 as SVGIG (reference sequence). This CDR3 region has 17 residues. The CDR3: CAWSADRGGYSNQPQHF. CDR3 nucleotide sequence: TGTGCCTGGAGTGCGGACAGGGGGGGATATAGCAATCAGCCCCAGCATTTT. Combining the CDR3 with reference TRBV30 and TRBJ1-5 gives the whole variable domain SQTIHQWPATLVQPVGSPLSLECTVEGTSNPNLYWYRQAAGRGLQLLFYSVGIGQISSEVPQNLSASRPQDRQFILSSKKLLLSDSGFYLCAWSADRGGYSNQPQHFGDGTRLSIL.

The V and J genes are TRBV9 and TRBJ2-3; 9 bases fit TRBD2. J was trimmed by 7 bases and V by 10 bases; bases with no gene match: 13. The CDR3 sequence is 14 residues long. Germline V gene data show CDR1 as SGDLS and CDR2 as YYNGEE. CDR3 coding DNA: TGTGCCTCGTCGCGGGAGGGCCATGGGAATACGCAGTATTTT. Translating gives CASSREGHGNTQYF.

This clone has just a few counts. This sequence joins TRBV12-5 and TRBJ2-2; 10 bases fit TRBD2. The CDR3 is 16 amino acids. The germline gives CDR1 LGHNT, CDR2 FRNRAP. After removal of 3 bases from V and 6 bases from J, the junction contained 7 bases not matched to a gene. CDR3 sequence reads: CASGLSLAGEAGELFF. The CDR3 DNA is TGTGCTAGTGGTTTAAGTCTAGCGGGAGAAGCCGGGGAGCTGTTTTTT.

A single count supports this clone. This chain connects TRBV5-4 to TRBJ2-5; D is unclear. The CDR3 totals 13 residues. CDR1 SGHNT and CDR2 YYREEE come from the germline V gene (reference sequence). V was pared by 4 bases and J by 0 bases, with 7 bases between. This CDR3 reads CASSPRNQETQYF. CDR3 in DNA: TGTGCCAGCAGCCCCAGGAACCAAGAGACCCAGTACTTC.

The CDR3 sequence is CASSLGAVGKLFF. In DNA, the CDR3 is TGTGCCAGCAGCTTAGGGGCCGTTGGGAAACTGTTTTTT. This sequence joins TRBV7-2 and TRBJ1-4; D ambiguous. Germline values: CDR1 SGHTA, CDR2 FQGNSA. Trimming stripped 1 base from V and 11 bases from J, with 11 bases between. This CDR3 comprises 13 residues.

CDR3 DNA: TGTGCCAGCAGTTCACAGGGGGCGCTGGATAATTCACCCCTCCACTTT. Protein product: CASSSQGALDNSPLHF. The chain is built from TRBV27 and TRBJ1-6, with TRBD1 identical over 9 bases. This CDR3 region has 16 residues. Germline loops: CDR1 MNHEY, CDR2 SMNVEV (reference sequence). V was clipped by 4 bases and J by 5 bases; unmatched bases: 6.

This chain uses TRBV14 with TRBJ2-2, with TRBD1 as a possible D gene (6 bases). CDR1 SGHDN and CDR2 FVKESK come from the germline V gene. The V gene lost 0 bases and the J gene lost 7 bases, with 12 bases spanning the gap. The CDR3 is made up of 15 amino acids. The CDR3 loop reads CASSQDVGAIGELFF. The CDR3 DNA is TGTGCCAGCAGCCAAGATGTGGGGGCGATCGGGGAGCTGTTTTTT.

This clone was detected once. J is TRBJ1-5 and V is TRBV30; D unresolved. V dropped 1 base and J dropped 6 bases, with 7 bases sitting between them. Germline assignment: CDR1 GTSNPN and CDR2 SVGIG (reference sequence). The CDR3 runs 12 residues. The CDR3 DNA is TGTGCCTGGAGTGCCGGGTCTCAGCCCCAGCATTTT. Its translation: CAWSAGSQPQHF.

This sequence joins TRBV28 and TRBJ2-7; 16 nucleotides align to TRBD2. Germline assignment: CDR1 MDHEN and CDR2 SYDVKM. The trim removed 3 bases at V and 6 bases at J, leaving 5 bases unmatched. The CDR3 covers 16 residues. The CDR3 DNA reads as TGTGCCAGCAGTTTGGGGACTAGCGGGAGGGCGTCCGAGCAGTACTTC. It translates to CASSLGTSGRASEQYF.

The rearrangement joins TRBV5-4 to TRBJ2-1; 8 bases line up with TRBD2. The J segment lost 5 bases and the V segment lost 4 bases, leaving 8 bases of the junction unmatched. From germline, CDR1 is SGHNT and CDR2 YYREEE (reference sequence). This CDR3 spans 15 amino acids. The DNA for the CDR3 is TGTGCCAGCAGCCGGGGGGGGGAGACCCACAATGAGCAGTTCTTC. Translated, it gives CASSRGGETHNEQFF. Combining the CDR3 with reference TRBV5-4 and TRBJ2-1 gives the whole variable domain ETGVTQSPTHLIKTRGQQVTLRCSSQSGHNTVSWYQQALGQGPQFIFQYYREEENGRGNFPPRFSGLQFPNYSSELNVNALELDDSALYLCASSRGGETHNEQFFGPGTRLTVL.

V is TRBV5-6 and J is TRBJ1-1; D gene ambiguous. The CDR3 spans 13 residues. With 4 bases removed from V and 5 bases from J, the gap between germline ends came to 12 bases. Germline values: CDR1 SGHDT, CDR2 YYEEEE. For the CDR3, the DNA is TGTGCCAGCAGCCCCCAGTGGGAGACTGAAGCTTTCTTT. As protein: CASSPQWETEAFF.

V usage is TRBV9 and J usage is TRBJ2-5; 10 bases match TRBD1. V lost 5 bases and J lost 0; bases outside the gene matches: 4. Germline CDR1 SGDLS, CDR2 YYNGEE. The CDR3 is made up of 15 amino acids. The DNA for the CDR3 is TGTGCCAGCAGTTCGACAGGGGGCTACCAAGAGACCCAGTACTTC. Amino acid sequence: CASSSTGGYQETQYF.

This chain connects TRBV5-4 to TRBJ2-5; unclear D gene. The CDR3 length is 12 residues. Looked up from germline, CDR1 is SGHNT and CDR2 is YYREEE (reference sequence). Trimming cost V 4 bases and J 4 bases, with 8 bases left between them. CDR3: CASSKPRETQYF. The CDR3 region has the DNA TGTGCCAGCAGCAAACCGAGAGAGACCCAGTACTTC.

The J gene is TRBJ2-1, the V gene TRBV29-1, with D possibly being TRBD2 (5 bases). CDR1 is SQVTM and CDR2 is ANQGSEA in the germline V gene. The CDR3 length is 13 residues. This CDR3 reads CPRGRVFCDEQFF. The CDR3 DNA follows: TGCCCCCGGGGTCGGGTTTTTTGCGATGAGCAGTTCTTC.

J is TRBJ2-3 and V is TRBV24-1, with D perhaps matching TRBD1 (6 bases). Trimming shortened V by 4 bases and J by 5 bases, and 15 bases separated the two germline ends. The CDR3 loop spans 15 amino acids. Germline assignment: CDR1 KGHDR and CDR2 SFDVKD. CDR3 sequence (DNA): TGTGCCACCAGTGACCTGGGACAACTCGGAGATACGCAGTATTTT. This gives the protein CATSDLGQLGDTQYF.

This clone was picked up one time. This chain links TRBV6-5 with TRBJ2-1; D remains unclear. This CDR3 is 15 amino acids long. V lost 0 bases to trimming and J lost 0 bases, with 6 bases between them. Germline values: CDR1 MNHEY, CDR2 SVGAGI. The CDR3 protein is CASSYSQVSYNEQFF. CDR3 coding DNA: TGTGCCAGCAGTTACTCGCAGGTCTCCTACAATGAGCAGTTCTTC.

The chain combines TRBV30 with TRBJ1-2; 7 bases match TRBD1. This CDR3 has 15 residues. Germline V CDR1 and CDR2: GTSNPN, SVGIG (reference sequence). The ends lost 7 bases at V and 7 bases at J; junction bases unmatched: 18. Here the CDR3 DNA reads TGTGCCTCCCATCCTCCCCGAGGCCAGGGGGGTGGCTACACCTTC. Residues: CASHPPRGQGGGYTF.

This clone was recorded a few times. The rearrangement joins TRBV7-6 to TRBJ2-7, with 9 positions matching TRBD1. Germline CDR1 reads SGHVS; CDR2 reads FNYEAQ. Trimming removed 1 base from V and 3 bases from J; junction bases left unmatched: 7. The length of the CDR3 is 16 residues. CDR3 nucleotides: TGTGCCAGCAGCTTAGTTGGGGACAGGGTTATCTACGAGCAGTACTTC. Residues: CASSLVGDRVIYEQYF.

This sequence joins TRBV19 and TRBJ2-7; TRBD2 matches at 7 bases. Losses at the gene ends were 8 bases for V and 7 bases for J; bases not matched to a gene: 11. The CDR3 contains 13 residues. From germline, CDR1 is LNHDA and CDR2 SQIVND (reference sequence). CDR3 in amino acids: CASALREDLEQYF. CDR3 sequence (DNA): TGTGCCAGTGCTCTACGGGAGGACCTTGAGCAGTACTTC.

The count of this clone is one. The CDR3 coding sequence is TGTGCCAGTAGTGCTGCGGTCGGCCAGCCCCAGCATTTT. Its protein is CASSAAVGQPQHF. This chain links TRBV19 with TRBJ1-5, with no clear D. V was clipped by 5 bases and J by 7 bases, with 12 bases between them. The CDR3 extends over 13 amino acids. From germline, CDR1 is LNHDA and CDR2 SQIVND (reference sequence).

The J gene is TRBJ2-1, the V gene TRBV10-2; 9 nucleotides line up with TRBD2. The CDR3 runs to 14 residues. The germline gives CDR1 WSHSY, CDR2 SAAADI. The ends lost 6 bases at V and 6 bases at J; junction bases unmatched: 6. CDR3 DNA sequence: TGCGCCAGCAGAGTCTCACTAGCGGGCAATGAGCAGTTCTTC. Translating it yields CASRVSLAGNEQFF.

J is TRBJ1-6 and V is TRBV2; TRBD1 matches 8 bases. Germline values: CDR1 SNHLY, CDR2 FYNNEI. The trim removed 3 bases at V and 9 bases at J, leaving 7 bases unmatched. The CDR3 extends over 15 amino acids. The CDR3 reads CASSDRRQGSSPLHF. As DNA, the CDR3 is TGTGCCAGCAGTGATAGGAGACAGGGGTCTTCACCCCTCCACTTT.

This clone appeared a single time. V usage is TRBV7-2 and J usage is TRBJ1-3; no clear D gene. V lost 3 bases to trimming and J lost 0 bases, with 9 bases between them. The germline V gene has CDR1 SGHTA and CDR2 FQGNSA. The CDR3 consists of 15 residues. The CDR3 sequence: CASSFIHVSGNTIYF. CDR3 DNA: TGTGCCAGCAGCTTCATACATGTCTCTGGAAACACCATATATTTT.

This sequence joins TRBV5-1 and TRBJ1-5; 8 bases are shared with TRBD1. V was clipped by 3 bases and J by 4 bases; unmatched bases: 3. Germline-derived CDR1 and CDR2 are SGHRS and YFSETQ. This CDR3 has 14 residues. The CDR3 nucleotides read TGCGCCAGCAGCTCCGGGACAGGTAATCAGCCCCAGCATTTT. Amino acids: CASSSGTGNQPQHF.

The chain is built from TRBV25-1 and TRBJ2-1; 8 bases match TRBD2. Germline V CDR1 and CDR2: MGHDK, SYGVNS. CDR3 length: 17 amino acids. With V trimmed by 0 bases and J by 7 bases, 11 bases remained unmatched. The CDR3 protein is CASSEYRIAGPGNEQFF. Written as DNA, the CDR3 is TGTGCCAGCAGTGAATATCGGATAGCGGGACCGGGGAATGAGCAGTTCTTC.

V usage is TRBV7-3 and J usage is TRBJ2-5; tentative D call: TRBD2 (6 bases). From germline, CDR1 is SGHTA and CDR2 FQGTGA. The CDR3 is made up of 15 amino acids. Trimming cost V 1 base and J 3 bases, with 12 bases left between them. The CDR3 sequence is CASSLMGTGEETQYF. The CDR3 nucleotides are TGTGCCAGCAGCTTAATGGGGACGGGAGAAGAGACCCAGTACTTC.

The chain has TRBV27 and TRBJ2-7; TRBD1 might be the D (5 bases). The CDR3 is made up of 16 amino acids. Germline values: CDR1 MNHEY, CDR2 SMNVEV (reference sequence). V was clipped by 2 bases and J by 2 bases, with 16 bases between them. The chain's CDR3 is CASSLRGPAGPYEQYF. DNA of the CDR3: TGTGCCAGCAGTTTAAGGGGCCCGGCAGGGCCCTACGAGCAGTACTTC.